This TCR beta chain was observed in a study of blood T cells in healthy people across ages. Study-wide results and caveats: Shifts in expanded clonotypes may have been confounded by donor CMV status, which was unknown. Estimates of total diversity, which came from one million sequenced T cells, were considered to be underestimates. More naive CD4+ cells and higher diversity marked long-lived donors relative to aged donors.

Losses at the gene ends were 6 bases for V and 1 base for J; bases not matched to a gene: 8. The CDR3 consists of 14 residues. Germline CDR1 DFQATT, CDR2 SNEGSKA (reference sequence). This clonotype has more than one count but fewer than ten. What it recognizes is unknown. The use of a sample-barcoded 5' primer and a J-beta primer mix characterized a second PCR of about 7 to 12 cycles. The yield of each sample was at least 3 million CDR3-containing paired-end reads. TCRdb re-called the 5' RACE reads through MiXCR, storing one row per CDR3 protein. The data contain approximately 800,000 distinct CDR3 sequences, roughly 60% of them seen just once; the ten biggest clones take up 20% to 25%.

The sequencing input was blood. The TCR sequence derives from a young man in good health. This chain links TRBV20-1 with TRBJ2-7; TRBD2 matches 8 bases. This chain's CDR3 is CSAFIAGTSYEQYF. DNA for the CDR3: TGCAGTGCCTTTATAGCGGGAACATCCTACGAGCAGTACTTC.